Below are 20 T cell receptor beta chains sequenced from a single sample in a study of blood T cell repertoires in COVID-19. The assay was immunoSEQ multiplex PCR, and TCRdb's table has in-frame clones only and misses some. The sample yields roughly 120,000 clones, about 82% seen once. Input material: peripheral blood. The receptors shown here come from a human donor in a cohort sampled during active COVID-19.

This chain connects TRBV5-1 to TRBJ2-1; 12 nucleotides match TRBD1. The germline V gene has CDR1 SGHRS and CDR2 YFSETQ. With V trimmed by 4 bases and J by 10 bases, 6 bases remained unmatched. The CDR3 is made up of 14 amino acids. CDR3 in amino acids: CASSTGQGATEQFF. CDR3 in DNA: TGCGCCAGCAGCACGGGACAGGGGGCAACCGAGCAGTTCTTC.

This clone was seen only a few times. This sequence joins TRBV6-5 and TRBJ2-3; 9 bases agree with TRBD2. The junction had 4 bases not matched to a gene; V was cut back by 4 bases and J by 2 bases. Germline CDR1 reads MNHEY; CDR2 reads SVGAGI. The CDR3 runs to 15 residues. The CDR3 region has the DNA TGTGCCAGCAGTTCAAAGGGACTAGCCACAGATACGCAGTATTTT. It is translated as CASSSKGLATDTQYF.

V and J are TRBV5-1 and TRBJ2-3; TRBD2 agrees at 12 bases. The CDR3 extends over 18 amino acids. Germline CDR1 SGHRS, CDR2 YFSETQ. The J segment lost 2 bases and the V segment lost 1 base, leaving 8 bases of the junction unmatched. In DNA form, the CDR3 reads TGCGCCAGCAGCTTGACACTAGCGGGAGGTGATGACACAGATACGCAGTATTTT. Its translation is CASSLTLAGGDDTDTQYF.

This clone was seen only a few times. This chain connects TRBV5-1 to TRBJ1-1, with 12 nucleotides matching TRBD1. Germline V gene lookup returns CDR1 SGHRS and CDR2 YFSETQ. J was trimmed by 5 bases and V by 7 bases; bases with no gene match: 6. The CDR3 loop spans 14 amino acids. The CDR3 is CASRDRGQVTEAFF. In DNA form, the CDR3 reads TGCGCCAGCCGGGACAGGGGGCAGGTTACTGAAGCTTTCTTT. The full variable domain, its missing parts supplied by reference TRBV5-1 and TRBJ1-1, is KAGVTQTPRYLIKTRGQQVTLSCSPISGHRSVSWYQQTPGQGLQFLFEYFSETQRNKGNFPGRFSGRQFSNSRSEMNVSTLELGDSALYLCASRDRGQVTEAFFGQGTRLTVV.

This clone has just a few counts. The V and J genes are TRBV3-1 (or the pseudogene TRBV3-2) and TRBJ2-2; 8 bases align to TRBD2. Germline assignment: CDR1 LGHDT and CDR2 YNNKEL (reference sequence). V dropped 0 bases and J dropped 3; count of bases not matched to a gene: 9. The CDR3 loop spans 18 amino acids. The CDR3 nucleotides read TGTGCCAGCAGCCAAGATGAAGTAGGGGGACTAGACACCGGGGAGCTGTTTTTT. Protein: CASSQDEVGGLDTGELFF.

This chain links TRBV6-5 with TRBJ1-3; 9 bases map to TRBD1. Trimming at V came to 4 bases and at J to 4 bases, leaving 8 bases not matched to a gene. The CDR3 covers 16 residues. Germline-derived CDR1 and CDR2 are MNHEY and SVGAGI. The DNA for the CDR3 is TGTGCCAGCAGTTCTTTCACAGGGGGCAGAGGAAACACCATATATTTT. The encoded protein is CASSSFTGGRGNTIYF.

This sequence joins TRBV27 and TRBJ1-4; D may be TRBD1 (6 bases). V lost 6 bases, J lost 8 bases, and 16 bases lay in between. Looked up from germline, CDR1 is MNHEY and CDR2 is SMNVEV (reference sequence). The CDR3 sequence is 14 residues long. The CDR3 DNA sequence: TGTGCCAGCAGACCTAACCGGGACACAGAAAAACTGTTTTTT. Translation: CASRPNRDTEKLFF. Based on the CDR3 plus reference TRBV27 and TRBJ1-4, the full variable domain is EAQVTQNPRYLITVTGKKLTVTCSQNMNHEYMSWYRQDPGLGLRQIYYSMNVEVTDKGDVPEGYKVSRKEKRNFPLILESPSPNQTSLYFCASRPNRDTEKLFFGSGTQLSVL.

This sequence joins TRBV6-5 and TRBJ1-3; D ambiguous. V dropped 7 bases and J dropped 4 bases, with 11 bases sitting between them. CDR1 and CDR2 (germline): MNHEY, SVGAGI. This CDR3 has 13 residues. DNA of the CDR3: TGTGCCAGCAAGCCGGGTTTGGGAAACACCATATATTTT. Translating gives CASKPGLGNTIYF.

The rearrangement links TRBV30 to TRBJ1-3; a possible D gene is TRBD1 (5 bases). The germline CDR1 and CDR2 sequences are GTSNPN and SVGIG (reference sequence). V lost 3 bases to trimming and J lost 0 bases, with 12 bases between them. CDR3 length equals 15 residues. The CDR3 DNA reads as TGTGCCTGGAGATTAGGGACTATCTCTGGAAACACCATATATTTT. This encodes CAWRLGTISGNTIYF.

This chain connects TRBV6-5 to TRBJ2-5; TRBD2 agrees at 8 bases. The CDR3 runs to 15 residues. The germline CDR1 and CDR2 sequences are MNHEY and SVGAGI. The trim removed 4 bases at V and 4 bases at J, leaving 8 bases unmatched. In DNA, the CDR3 is TGTGCCAGCAGTTCGCGACTAGCGTCATCAGAGACCCAGTACTTC. Its translation is CASSSRLASSETQYF.

This clone has a handful of counts. The chain employs TRBV30 and TRBJ2-7, with 9 bases lining up with TRBD2. In germline, CDR1 is GTSNPN, CDR2 SVGIG (reference sequence). CDR3 length equals 17 residues. V was clipped by 2 bases and J by 2 bases; unmatched bases: 13. The CDR3 protein is CAWSPPPRLAATYEQYF. In nucleotides, the CDR3 is TGTGCCTGGAGTCCCCCTCCTCGACTAGCGGCTACCTACGAGCAGTACTTC.

The chain has TRBV19 and TRBJ2-1; TRBD2 matches 10 bases. Germline V gene lookup returns CDR1 LNHDA and CDR2 SQIVND (reference sequence). The trim removed 6 bases at V and 7 bases at J, leaving 6 bases unmatched. The CDR3 is 14 amino acids. CDR3 nucleotide sequence: TGTGCCAGTAGGAAACTAGCGGGGTCAAATGAGCAGTTCTTC. Protein product: CASRKLAGSNEQFF.

V usage is TRBV24-1 and J usage is TRBJ2-1; the match to TRBD2 covers 7 bases. Germline V CDR1 and CDR2: KGHDR, SFDVKD. The CDR3 extends over 16 amino acids. Unmatched junction bases numbered 7, after V lost 5 bases and J lost 1 base. CDR3 in DNA: TGTGCCACCAGTGGGGTGGCGGGAGCGTCCTACAATGAGCAGTTCTTC. Its translation is CATSGVAGASYNEQFF.

This clone has just one count. The chain joins TRBV5-1 to TRBJ1-1; D perhaps matches TRBD1 (5 bases). Germline CDR1 is SGHRS and CDR2 is YFSETQ. CDR3 length: 16 amino acids. V was pared by 0 bases and J by 0 bases, with 12 bases between. The DNA of the CDR3 is TGCGCCAGCAGCTTGGGGCCAACAGGACTGAACACTGAAGCTTTCTTT. This encodes CASSLGPTGLNTEAFF.

J is TRBJ1-5 and V is TRBV18, with TRBD1 matching over 7 bases. Germline V lookup: CDR1 KGHSH, CDR2 LQKENI. The V gene end was trimmed by 2 bases and the J gene end by 4 bases; junction bases not matched to a gene: 11. The CDR3 length is 17 residues. The CDR3 loop reads CASSPATLTGVNQPQHF. CDR3 DNA: TGTGCCAGCTCACCAGCCACTTTAACAGGGGTTAATCAGCCCCAGCATTTT. The full variable domain, completed using reference TRBV18 and TRBJ1-5, is NAGVMQNPRHLVRRRGQEARLRCSPMKGHSHVYWYRQLPEEGLKFMVYLQKENIIDESGMPKERFSAEFPKEGPSILRIQQVVRGDSAAYFCASSPATLTGVNQPQHFGDGTRLSIL.

The chain recombines TRBV5-4 with TRBJ2-1; D remains ambiguous. V lost 2 bases to trimming and J lost 10 bases, with 7 bases between them. The CDR3 is made up of 11 amino acids. The V gene's germline CDR1 is SGHNT and CDR2 YYREEE (reference sequence). The CDR3: CASSFRKEQFF. The CDR3 DNA reads as TGTGCCAGCAGCTTCAGGAAGGAGCAGTTCTTC.

This rearrangement joins TRBV23-1 to TRBJ2-1; 15 bases match TRBD2. TRBV23-1 is placed among ORFs of uncertain function. V gave up 0 bases and J gave up 0 bases; unmatched junction bases: 12. This CDR3 region has 22 residues. The DNA of the CDR3 is TGCGCCAGCAGTCAATCACTGAAGGGACTAGCGGGAGGTCCCTACTCCTACAATGAGCAGTTCTTC. This codes for CASSQSLKGLAGGPYSYNEQFF.

As concerns this clone: At one boundary the junction diverges from the germline segment, which might be a read error. The gene calls are TRBV7-9 and TRBJ2-1, with 8 bases lining up with TRBD2. Germline V gene sequence: CDR1 SEHNR, CDR2 FQNEAQ (reference sequence). The CDR3 loop spans 14 amino acids. CDR3 DNA: TGTGCCAGCAGCTTAGCCTTTACTAGCGGTAGTAGTGTCTTC. It encodes CASSLAFTSGSSVF.

The gene calls are TRBV25-1 and TRBJ2-1; 9 nucleotides match TRBD2. The CDR3 has 16 amino acids. Germline V CDR1 and CDR2: MGHDK, SYGVNS. J was trimmed by 0 bases and V by 6 bases; bases with no gene match: 6. Here the CDR3 reads CASRAGGPRSYNEQFF. The CDR3 DNA reads as TGTGCCAGCAGGGCGGGAGGGCCCCGCTCCTACAATGAGCAGTTCTTC.

The chain is built from TRBV5-5 and TRBJ2-1; 12 nucleotides line up with TRBD1. This CDR3 contains 16 residues. Germline trimming cut 4 bases from V and 7 bases from J; bases unmatched to any gene: 9. In germline, CDR1 is SGHKS, CDR2 YYEKEE (reference sequence). Written as DNA, the CDR3 is TGTGCCAGCAGCCCGATAATGGGACAGGGGGCTAATGAGCAGTTCTTC. Protein: CASSPIMGQGANEQFF.